A selection of T cell receptor beta chains follows, all from one sample in a study of early T cells in non-severe SARS-CoV-2 infection. TCRdb passed the 5' RACE reads through MiXCR, listing each CDR3 protein once. Of fewer than 65,000 distinct CDR3 sequences listed, around 9% were seen once; the top ten hold around 21%. The specimen sequenced was whole blood. These receptors all come from an adult who was a healthcare worker with PCR-confirmed SARS-CoV-2 infection or an uninfected control (not recorded which). CDR3s include the opening cysteine and the closing phenylalanine or tryptophan. Fields, in order: D gene, clone size, V gene, J gene, CDR3 DNA, CDR3 protein. The D gene is left open where the match is weak. A clone size is listed for some rows: how often the clone was seen (once, few, many), or a class if it is expanded.

>NA|few|TRBV11-2|TRBJ2-5
TGTGCCAGCAGTAGGGGGACTGCTCAACAAGAGACCCAGTACTTC
CASSRGTAQQETQYF
>NA|few|TRBV3-1|TRBJ2-1
TGTGCCAGCAGCCGGGACGACCGGGGGGAGCAGTTCTTC
CASSRDDRGEQFF
>NA|many|TRBV7-2|TRBJ2-5
TGTGCCAGCAGTCCTCAGGCTTCTACACAAGAGACCCAGTACTTC
CASSPQASTQETQYF
>TRBD1|many|TRBV29-1|TRBJ2-1
TGCAGCGCCGGCGAGGGGGCTAAGTTCTTC
CSAGEGAKFF
>TRBD1|many|TRBV5-1|TRBJ2-6
TGCGCCAGCAGCCCGGGACAGGGACCCTCTGGGGCCAACGTCCTGACTTTC
CASSPGQGPSGANVLTF
>NA|few|TRBV6-5|TRBJ2-7
TGTGCCAGCAGTTACTCGAGGGGCGGATTGGGCGAGCAGTACTTC
CASSYSRGGLGEQYF
>TRBD1|NA|TRBV7-8|TRBJ2-7
TGTGCCAGCAGCTTAGGACAGGGGGCGCAGAACGAGCAGTACTTC
CASSLGQGAQNEQYF
>TRBD1|NA|TRBV7-2|TRBJ2-1
TGTGCCAGCAGCGGAGAGGGGGCATGGAATGAGCAGTTCTTC
CASSGEGAWNEQFF
>NA|few|TRBV20-1|TRBJ1-2
TGCAGTGCCCCAGGGAGGAACTATGGCTACACCTTC
CSAPGRNYGYTF
>NA|NA|TRBV7-2|TRBJ1-5
TGTGCCAGCAGTCTGGACTTCGAGCCCCAGCATTTT
CASSLDFEPQHF
>NA|many|TRBV20-1|TRBJ1-5
TGCAGTGCTAGTGCAGGGGATCAGCCCCAGCATTTT
CSASAGDQPQHF
>NA|many|TRBV5-1|TRBJ2-7
TGCGCCAGCAGGTCAATGGGCTTGGGGGACGAGCAGTACTTC
CASRSMGLGDEQYF
>NA|many|TRBV5-1|TRBJ2-7
TGCGCCAGCAGATTATGGTCATCCAGGGACTACGAGCAGTACTTC
CASRLWSSRDYEQYF
>NA|many|TRBV6-5|TRBJ2-3
TGTGCCAGCAGTAGGACAGTTAAAACAGATACGCAGTATTTT
CASSRTVKTDTQYF
>NA|few|TRBV6-2/TRBV6-3|TRBJ1-5
TGTGCCACCGACCCCGTGCGGGGGGGCAATCAGCCCCAGCATTTT
CATDPVRGGNQPQHF
>NA|NA|TRBV6-6|TRBJ1-4
TGTGCCAGCAGTTACGCAGGGCGGGGTGAGAAACTGTTTTTT
CASSYAGRGEKLFF
>TRBD1|few|TRBV20-1|TRBJ2-7
TGCAGTGCTAGAGACCTCGGACAGGGGGCAGACGAGCAGTACTTC
CSARDLGQGADEQYF
>NA|few|TRBV6-2/TRBV6-3|TRBJ1-1
TGTGCCAGCAGTTATGTGGTTTATACCCGAATGAACACTGAAGCTTTCTTT
CASSYVVYTRMNTEAFF
>TRBD1|few|TRBV5-8|TRBJ1-4
TGTGCCAGCAGCTCCCAGGGGGCAGCTAATGAAAAACTGTTTTTT
CASSSQGAANEKLFF
>NA|many|TRBV20-1|TRBJ1-5
TGCAGTGCTGCCTTTGGAGGGGTTGAACAGCCCCAGCATTTT
CSAAFGGVEQPQHF
>NA|few|TRBV6-1|TRBJ2-3
TGTGCCAGCAGTGAGATGGGGGGCACAGATACGCAGTATTTT
CASSEMGGTDTQYF
>NA|many|TRBV11-2|TRBJ1-2
TGTGCCAGCAGCTCACTATCAACTTTGGGTGGCTACACCTTC
CASSSLSTLGGYTF
>NA|many|TRBV6-6|TRBJ1-5
TGTGCCAGCAGCAACCCCTCTCAGCCCCAGCATTTT
CASSNPSQPQHF
>NA|NA|TRBV3-1|TRBJ1-3
TGTGCCAGCAGCCCATCTATCGGGCTTGGAAACACCATATATTTT
CASSPSIGLGNTIYF
>NA|many|TRBV14|TRBJ2-7
TGTGCCAGCAGCCTAACCGGGACGGGTTCCTACGAGCAGTACTTC
CASSLTGTGSYEQYF
>NA|NA|TRBV9|TRBJ2-2
TGTGCCAGCAGCGTAGGTAGCGGTAACACCGGGGAGCTGTTTTTT
CASSVGSGNTGELFF
>NA|many|TRBV10-2|TRBJ1-2
TGCGCCACCACCGGGGCCATCGGGTATGGCTACACCTTC
CATTGAIGYGYTF
>NA|many|TRBV4-1|TRBJ2-1
TGCGCCAGCAGCCAGGCCGGGGTTAACAGGGCGCAGTTCTTC
CASSQAGVNRAQFF
>NA|many|TRBV5-5|TRBJ1-2
TGTGCCAGCAGCTTGGACCCGAATAACTATGGCTACACCTTC
CASSLDPNNYGYTF
>TRBD2|NA|TRBV4-1|TRBJ2-7
TGCGCCAGCAGCTCCCTCGGAGGGAGGGACTACGAGCAGTACTTC
CASSSLGGRDYEQYF
>NA|NA|TRBV19|TRBJ2-5
TGTGCCAGTAGCGAGGGACCCCAAGAGACCCAGTACTTC
CASSEGPQETQYF
>NA|many|TRBV6-1|TRBJ2-4
TGTGCCAGCATCATAGACGGACTAGCCAAAAACATTCAGTACTTC
CASIIDGLAKNIQYF
>NA|many|TRBV12-3/TRBV12-4|TRBJ1-6
TGTGCCAGCAGTATACGCTCCTATAATTCACCCCTCCACTTT
CASSIRSYNSPLHF
>TRBD2|few|TRBV5-1|TRBJ2-3
TGCGCCAGCAGCTCGGGCCCTAGCGGGGGCTCCACAGATACGCAGTATTTT
CASSSGPSGGSTDTQYF
>TRBD1|few|TRBV5-6|TRBJ1-2
TGTGCCAGCAGCGAGGGGACAGGAGGGTTCTTTCGGGGCTACACCTTC
CASSEGTGGFFRGYTF
>NA|many|TRBV27|TRBJ2-7
TGTGCCAGCAGTCCGGGGCAGGCTGGGGTAGGGTACGAGCAGTACTTC
CASSPGQAGVGYEQYF
>NA|few|TRBV11-2|TRBJ2-5
TGTGCCAGCGGAGAATCGAATCAAGAGACCCAGTACTTC
CASGESNQETQYF
>NA|few|TRBV12-3/TRBV12-4|TRBJ2-2
TGTGCCAGCAGGCGGGAAATTGAGACCGGGGAGCTGTTTTTT
CASRREIETGELFF
>NA|many|TRBV5-5|TRBJ2-5
TGTGCCAGCAGCTTGGGACCGGGTTACCAAGAGACCCAGTACTTC
CASSLGPGYQETQYF
>NA|NA|TRBV7-9|TRBJ1-1
TGTGCCAGCATAAACGACATTATGAACACTGAAGCTTTCTTT
CASINDIMNTEAFF
>NA|few|TRBV4-1|TRBJ1-2
TGCGCCAGCAGCCAAAACGGTTGGGGGCAAAACTATGGCTACACCTTC
CASSQNGWGQNYGYTF
>NA|few|TRBV27|TRBJ2-2
TGTGCCAGCAGTTTTGTGGGGGGTGTATCCACCGGGGAGCTGTTTTTT
CASSFVGGVSTGELFF